One sample yielded the 18 T cell receptor beta chains listed below, sequenced in a study of Ad26.COV2.S vaccination and SARS-CoV-2 variants. Clones were read by immunoSEQ multiplex PCR, and TCRdb kept only the in-frame ones, dropping some. The repertoire has hundreds of thousands of clones, roughly 87% of them found once; the top ten carry roughly 3.1%. Documented treatment: some 19 received Ad26.COV2.S at low or high dose, single or two shots; about 5 received placebo; per-sample allocation not given. Material that was analyzed had been drawn on day 63 after the first vaccine or placebo injection. The specimen comprised peripheral blood, sampled in a trial of Ad26.COV2.S vaccine versus placebo. These receptors were obtained from a person aged 18-60 years who received the Ad26.COV2.S COVID-19 vaccine or a placebo.

The genes are TRBV7-2 and TRBJ1-1, with D possibly TRBD1 on 5 matching bases. The germline V gene has CDR1 SGHTA and CDR2 FQGNSA. The CDR3 totals 15 residues. The V end lost 4 bases, the J end lost 4 bases, and 16 bases lay between the germline ends. CDR3 sequence (DNA): TGTGCCAGCAGCTCCGGGGGGGGAGGTGGCACTGAAGCTTTCTTT. Its translation is CASSSGGGGGTEAFF. Filled out from reference TRBV7-2 and TRBJ1-1, the complete variable domain reads GAGVSQSPSNKVTEKGKDVELRCDPISGHTALYWYRQSLGQGLEFLIYFQGNSAPDKSGLPSDRFSAERTGGSVSTLTIQRTQQEDSAVYLCASSSGGGGGTEAFFGQGTRLTVV.

The chain carries TRBV12-3 or TRBV12-4 and TRBJ1-2; unclear D gene. This CDR3 has 12 amino acids. Trimming cost V 6 bases and J 4 bases, with 9 bases left between them. CDR3 sequence: CASSSARYGYTF. The CDR3 nucleotides read TGTGCCAGCAGCAGCGCTCGCTATGGCTACACCTTC.

The genes are TRBV7-9 and TRBJ1-6; D call uncertain. Germline CDR1 and CDR2: SEHNR and FQNEAQ (reference sequence). CDR3 length: 15 residues. V gave up 3 bases and J gave up 0 bases, with 6 bases separating them. CDR3 coding DNA: TGTGCCAGCAGCTTGAAGAGCTCCTATAATTCACCCCTCCACTTT. This encodes CASSLKSSYNSPLHF.

The chain has TRBV4-1 and TRBJ2-2; no reliable D call. The V gene lost 0 bases and the J gene lost 5 bases, with 19 bases spanning the gap. CDR1 MGHRA and CDR2 YSYEKL come from the germline V gene. The CDR3 is made up of 18 amino acids. CDR3 in DNA: TGCGCCAGCAGCCAAGAACCAAAGGGCATAATGTGGACCGGGGAGCTGTTTTTT. Its protein is CASSQEPKGIMWTGELFF.

The CDR3, as DNA: TGTGCCAGCAGTTACTCCTGGGCGGGTGGGGAAAAACTGTTTTTT. Its translation: CASSYSWAGGEKLFF. The gene calls are TRBV6-5 and TRBJ1-4; unclear D gene. Germline loops: CDR1 MNHEY, CDR2 SVGAGI. The CDR3 totals 15 residues. The V end was cut by 0 bases, the J end by 8 bases, with 13 bases between.

This clone was seen only a few times. The V gene is TRBV6-5, the J gene TRBJ1-1; D uncertain. Germline CDR1 reads MNHEY; CDR2 reads SVGAGI. V was shortened by 6 bases and J by 1 base, with 9 bases between the two germline ends. The CDR3 has 13 amino acids. The CDR3 loop reads CASSIDWNTEAFF. The DNA for the CDR3 is TGTGCCAGCAGCATAGACTGGAACACTGAAGCTTTCTTT.

This chain links TRBV4-3 with TRBJ2-5, with a possible D match to TRBD1 (5 bases). Trimming removed 0 bases at V and 1 base at J, with 12 bases between. This CDR3 spans 16 amino acids. The germline V gene encodes CDR1 LGHNA and CDR2 YSLEER. CDR3 region: CASSQDRTGGQETQYF. DNA for the CDR3: TGCGCCAGCAGCCAAGACCGAACAGGTGGCCAAGAGACCCAGTACTTC.

The rearrangement joins TRBV7-6 to TRBJ2-2; D uncertain. Trimming cost V 1 base and J 6 bases, with 9 bases left between them. Germline V CDR1 and CDR2: SGHVS, FNYEAQ. CDR3 length: 14 amino acids. The CDR3 loop is CASSLGHPAGELFF. The CDR3 nucleotides read TGTGCCAGCAGCTTAGGGCACCCAGCCGGGGAGCTGTTTTTT. Combining the CDR3 with reference TRBV7-6 and TRBJ2-2 gives the whole variable domain GAGVSQSPRYKVTKRGQDVALRCDPISGHVSLYWYRQALGQGPEFLTYFNYEAQQDKSGLPNDRFSAERPEGSISTLTIQRTEQRDSAMYRCASSLGHPAGELFFGEGSRLTVL.

This rearrangement joins TRBV11-3 to TRBJ2-3, with D tentatively TRBD2 (7 bases). V was shortened by 1 base and J by 0 bases, with 11 bases between the two germline ends. The CDR3 loop spans 16 amino acids. The germline V gene encodes CDR1 SGHNT and CDR2 YENEEA. CDR3 DNA: TGTGCCAGCAGCTTAGCGGGGGGCTCTAGCACAGATACGCAGTATTTT. Translating gives CASSLAGGSSTDTQYF.

The rearrangement links TRBV7-9 to TRBJ1-2, with 10 bases identical to TRBD1. The CDR3 runs 16 residues. J was trimmed by 7 bases and V by 5 bases; bases with no gene match: 13. Germline V lookup: CDR1 SEHNR, CDR2 FQNEAQ (reference sequence). CDR3 region: CASSRDRGVNLGGYTF. The CDR3 DNA sequence: TGTGCCAGCAGCCGGGACAGGGGAGTTAATCTAGGTGGCTACACCTTC.

The chain is built from TRBV24-1 and TRBJ1-2; D may be TRBD1 (5 bases). The CDR3 covers 16 residues. Germline assignment: CDR1 KGHDR and CDR2 SFDVKD. Trimming took 5 bases from V and 4 from J, leaving 19 bases between them. The CDR3 DNA reads TGTGCCACCAGTGCAGGGAAGGCCCCTACTAGCTATGGCTACACCTTC. This sequence encodes CATSAGKAPTSYGYTF.

The genes are TRBV28 and TRBJ1-3; 8 nucleotides align to TRBD1. This CDR3 region has 15 residues. V was clipped by 5 bases and J by 4 bases; unmatched bases: 7. From germline, CDR1 is MDHEN and CDR2 SYDVKM. CDR3: CASSRSGQAGNTIYF. The CDR3 coding sequence is TGTGCCAGCAGTCGTTCGGGACAGGCAGGAAACACCATATATTTT.

The gene calls are TRBV7-9 and TRBJ2-1; 7 bases agree with TRBD2. The CDR3 totals 15 residues. The junction had 4 bases not matched to a gene; V was cut back by 5 bases and J by 0 bases. Germline V gene data show CDR1 as SEHNR and CDR2 as FQNEAQ (reference sequence). In nucleotides, the CDR3 is TGTGCCAGCAGCGCGGGACTACTCTCCTACAATGAGCAGTTCTTC. Translation gives CASSAGLLSYNEQFF.

The chain links TRBV9 to TRBJ2-2, with D tentatively TRBD1 (6 bases). CDR3 length: 16 residues. CDR1 SGDLS and CDR2 YYNGEE come from the germline V gene. Trimming stripped 2 bases from V and 0 bases from J, with 11 bases between. CDR3 sequence (DNA): TGTGCCAGCAGCGTCCACAGGGCCCCGAACACCGGGGAGCTGTTTTTT. This sequence encodes CASSVHRAPNTGELFF.

The chain recombines TRBV2 with TRBJ2-7; the D is unclear. Trimming removed 9 bases at V and 1 base at J, with 13 bases between. CDR1 and CDR2 (germline): SNHLY, FYNNEI. The length of the CDR3 is 13 residues. CDR3 coding DNA: TGTGCCAGTAACAGCCTAAAATCCTACGAGCAGTACTTC. Amino acid sequence: CASNSLKSYEQYF.

The V call is TRBV3-1 (or the pseudogene TRBV3-2), the J call TRBJ2-4; D might be TRBD1 or TRBD2, each matching 5 bases. CDR1 and CDR2 from the germline V gene are LGHDT and YNNKEL (reference sequence). Trimming shortened V by 3 bases and J by 7 bases, and 16 bases separated the two germline ends. The CDR3 has 15 amino acids. The CDR3 DNA reads as TGTGCCAGCAGCCAGGGGGTGTCGGGCTGGAACATTCAGTACTTC. Amino acids: CASSQGVSGWNIQYF.

This chain joins TRBV30 and TRBJ2-1; D not certain. V was pared by 5 bases and J by 0 bases, with 11 bases between. The CDR3 loop spans 14 amino acids. CDR1 GTSNPN and CDR2 SVGIG come from the germline V gene (reference sequence). CDR3 region: CAWEDGSSYNEQFF. For the CDR3, the DNA is TGTGCCTGGGAGGACGGCAGCTCCTACAATGAGCAGTTCTTC.

The V call is TRBV5-4, the J call TRBJ1-2; no firm D call. Germline CDR1 reads SGHNT; CDR2 reads YYREEE (reference sequence). Trimming left V 4 bases short and J 2 bases short, with 15 bases between. The CDR3 is 15 residues long. CDR3 nucleotide sequence: TGTGCCAGCAGCACAGATTCGGACGAGAACTATGGCTACACCTTC. As protein: CASSTDSDENYGYTF.